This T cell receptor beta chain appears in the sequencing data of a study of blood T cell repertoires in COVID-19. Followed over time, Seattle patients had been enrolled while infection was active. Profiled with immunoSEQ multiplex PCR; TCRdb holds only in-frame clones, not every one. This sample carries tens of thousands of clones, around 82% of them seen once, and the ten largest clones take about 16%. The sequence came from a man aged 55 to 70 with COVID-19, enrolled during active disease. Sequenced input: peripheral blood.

CDR3 nucleotides: TGTGCCAGCAGTTACTCCCCCGGGACAGTCTATGGCTACACCTTC. Its translation: CASSYSPGTVYGYTF. The genes are TRBV6-6 and TRBJ1-2; 7 bases align to TRBD1. V lost 0 bases and J lost 4; bases outside the gene matches: 5. CDR1 is MNHNY and CDR2 is SVGAGI in the germline V gene (reference sequence). The CDR3 contains 15 residues.